These T cell receptor beta chains were read from a single sample in a study of blood T cell repertoires in COVID-19. Sequenced by immunoSEQ multiplex PCR; TCRdb stores in-frame clones only, minus some. The profile shows about 380,000 clones, around 89% of them singletons. The sequenced material came from peripheral blood. These receptors originate from a man aged 18-30 years with active or convalescent COVID-19. The CDR3 runs from the conserved cysteine through the conserved F or W. D genes are given only for firm matches. Clone size is given for some rows only: seen once, a few or many times, or a class if the clone is expanded.

>TRBV3-1/TRBV3-2|.|TRBJ2-3|.
TGTGCCAGCAGCCATTCTAGCGGCACAGATACGCAGTATTTT
CASSHSSGTDTQYF
>TRBV7-9|.|TRBJ1-1|.
TGTGCCAGCAGCCTTGAACGGGGGGCCAACACTGAAGCTTTCTTT
CASSLERGANTEAFF
>TRBV30|.|TRBJ2-7|few
TGTGCCTGGAGTACCCCGCTGAGGGAGCAGTACTTC
CAWSTPLREQYF
>TRBV19|.|TRBJ2-1|.
TGTGCCAGTAACCAGTACAATGAGCAGTTCTTC
CASNQYNEQFF
>TRBV10-3|.|TRBJ1-1|.
TGTGCCATCAGTAAACAGGGGAACACTGAAGCTTTCTTT
CAISKQGNTEAFF
>TRBV3-1/TRBV3-2|.|TRBJ2-7|.
TGTGCCAGCAGCCGCGGGCCACGGTCACCCTACGAGCAGTACTTC
CASSRGPRSPYEQYF
>TRBV13|TRBD2|TRBJ2-5|.
TGTGCCAGCAGCTTCACTAGCGGGAGGGCGTACCAAGAGACCCAGTACTTC
CASSFTSGRAYQETQYF
>TRBV6-5|.|TRBJ2-2|few
TGTGCCAGCCGGTCTCTCGGGGAATACACCGGGGAGCTGTTTTTT
CASRSLGEYTGELFF
>TRBV7-6|.|TRBJ2-2|.
TGTGCCAGCAGCCCCGCACCCGGGGTGGGAGGGGAGCTGTTTTTT
CASSPAPGVGGELFF
>TRBV27|.|TRBJ1-1|.
TGTGCCAGCAGCTGGGTCAGGGGACCTGAAGCTTTCTTT
CASSWVRGPEAFF
>TRBV5-1|TRBD2|TRBJ2-1|.
TGCGCCAGCAGCTCCCTAGCGGGGGGGCAAAGTGAGCAGTTCTTC
CASSSLAGGQSEQFF
>TRBV28|TRBD1|TRBJ1-4|.
TGTGCCAGCAGTGACAGGGGGCCGAGGGGAAATGAAAAACTGTTTTTT
CASSDRGPRGNEKLFF
>TRBV3-1/TRBV3-2|TRBD2|TRBJ2-3|.
TGTGCCAGCAGCCAGGGACTAGCGGGGGGACTATACACAGATACGCAGTATTTT
CASSQGLAGGLYTDTQYF
>TRBV10-3|TRBD1|TRBJ2-1|.
TGTGCCGCGGGACAGGGCAATGAGCAGTTCTTC
CAAGQGNEQFF
>TRBV7-9|TRBD1|TRBJ1-2|once
TGTGCCAGCAGCTTAGCCTCGGGACAGGGTAGCTACACCTTC
CASSLASGQGSYTF
>TRBV12-3/TRBV12-4|.|TRBJ1-1|.
TGTGCCAGCAGTCTTGAGGTAACTGAAGCTTTCTTT
CASSLEVTEAFF
>TRBV28|TRBD2|TRBJ2-7|.
TGTGCCAGCAGTCCTACTAGCGGGGGGGTCTACGAGCAGTACTTC
CASSPTSGGVYEQYF
>TRBV12-5|.|TRBJ2-1|once
TGTGCTAGTGGTTTAGGGAGCTCCTACAATGAGCAGTTCTTC
CASGLGSSYNEQFF
>TRBV7-8|.|TRBJ1-2|.
TGTGCCAGCAGCTCACGGGGACATCGCCCCGACGGCTACACCTTC
CASSSRGHRPDGYTF
>TRBV15|.|TRBJ1-1|once
TGTGCCACCAGCAGTCGAGCTGGGGACTTTTTTCCGTACACTGAAGCTTTCTTT
CATSSRAGDFFPYTEAFF
>TRBV28|.|TRBJ1-4|.
TGTGCCAGCAAAAGGGGGGGGGACATAAGAATTGCAACTAATGAAAAACTGTTTTTT
CASKRGGDIRIATNEKLFF
>TRBV4-1|.|TRBJ1-4|.
TGCGCCAGCCGTCGGACAGCTAATGAAAAACTGTTTTTT
CASRRTANEKLFF
>TRBV5-4|TRBD2|TRBJ2-3|.
TGTGCCAGCAGCACCGGACTAGCGTTACCAGATACGCAGTATTTT
CASSTGLALPDTQYF
>TRBV7-9|TRBD1|TRBJ2-5|.
TGTGCCAGCAGCTTAGAACAGGGGCAAGAGACCCAGTACTTC
CASSLEQGQETQYF
>TRBV5-6|TRBD2|TRBJ2-3|.
TGTGCCAGCAGCGACGGGACTAGCGGGAGGGATACGCAGTATTTT
CASSDGTSGRDTQYF
>TRBV3-1/TRBV3-2|TRBD2|TRBJ2-3|.
TGTGCCAGCGGCGGGGGTCGGGGAGATACGCAGTATTTT
CASGGGRGDTQYF
>TRBV5-4|.|TRBJ1-1|.
TGTGCCAGCAGATCGCGACAGACTGAAGCTTTCTTT
CASRSRQTEAFF
>TRBV11-1|TRBD2|TRBJ2-7|.
TGTGCCAGCAGCTTTTCCCGCGGGGGGTACGAGCAGTACTTC
CASSFSRGGYEQYF
>TRBV27|.|TRBJ2-7|.
TGTGCCAGCAGTTTATCAGTGGACACACTCTCCTACGAGCAGTACTTC
CASSLSVDTLSYEQYF
>TRBV7-9|TRBD2|TRBJ2-5|.
TGTGCCAGCAGCCGCCGGACTAGCGGGGGGGCAGGGACCCAGTACTTC
CASSRRTSGGAGTQYF
>TRBV11-2|TRBD2|TRBJ2-3|.
TGTGCCAGCAGCTCATTAGCGGGACCCTTAGAGCCAGATACGCAGTATTTT
CASSSLAGPLEPDTQYF
>TRBV28|.|TRBJ2-7|.
TGTGCCAGCAGTTATTCCCCAGGGGTCAGCTCCTACGAGCAGTACTTC
CASSYSPGVSSYEQYF